This is a list of T cell receptor beta chains from one sample in a study of T cell repertoires in cytomegalovirus infection. TCRdb processed the reads anew with MiXCR; each CDR3 protein has one entry. The data show under 300,000 distinct CDR3 sequences, over 15% seen once. Material: CD8+ T cells from PBMCs. The receptors here all came from a human donor in good health (CMV status not recorded). Some clones in this sample may be carry-over from other donors' samples. The CDR3 runs from the conserved cysteine through the conserved F or W. D genes are given only for firm matches. A clone size is listed for some rows: how often the clone was seen (once, few, many), or a class if it is expanded.

-,TRBJ1-1,TRBV14,many,CASRTTTNTEAFF,TGTGCCAGCAGAACGACAACGAACACTGAAGCTTTCTTT
-,TRBJ2-3,TRBV5-1,-,CASSLFDKQDTQYF,TGCGCCAGCAGCTTGTTTGACAAACAGGATACGCAGTATTTT
TRBD2,TRBJ2-7,TRBV28,few,CASRTAGGRNPYEQYF,TGTGCCAGCAGGACTGCGGGGGGAAGGAACCCCTACGAGCAGTACTTC
-,TRBJ2-7,TRBV5-5,few,CASSLNSFFSYEQYF,TGTGCCAGCAGCTTGAATAGTTTTTTTTCCTACGAGCAGTACTTC
-,TRBJ1-5,TRBV7-9,-,CASSVTTDSSHRNNQPQHF,TGTGCCAGCAGCGTAACTACGGACAGTTCGCACCGGAACAATCAGCCCCAGCATTTT
TRBD1,TRBJ1-1,TRBV20-1,-,CSARDYRGNTEAFF,TGCAGTGCTAGAGACTACAGGGGGAACACTGAAGCTTTCTTT
TRBD2,TRBJ2-5,TRBV29-1,-,CSVEPAGSGGEETQYF,TGCAGCGTTGAGCCTGCGGGGAGCGGGGGGGAAGAGACCCAGTACTTC
-,TRBJ1-2,TRBV11-2,many,CASSLEAGSFYGYTF,TGTGCCAGCAGCTTAGAGGCAGGTTCGTTCTATGGCTACACCTTC
TRBD2,TRBJ2-3,TRBV7-9,-,CASSATPGLGVQYF,TGTGCCAGCAGCGCCACTCCAGGACTAGGGGTGCAGTATTTT
-,TRBJ1-2,TRBV7-9,many,CASSLRDDYGYTF,TGTGCCAGCAGCTTACGGGACGACTATGGCTACACCTTC
TRBD2,TRBJ2-3,TRBV28,-,CASSLGFAGGEDTQYF,TGTGCCAGCAGTTTAGGGTTTGCGGGGGGGGAAGATACGCAGTATTTT
-,TRBJ1-3,TRBV11-2,-,CASSPPWSYDPNTIYF,TGTGCCAGCAGCCCCCCATGGTCGTACGACCCGAACACCATATATTTT
TRBD1,TRBJ2-3,TRBV6-5,-,CASSYSDRGGTDTQYF,TGTGCCAGCAGTTACTCGGACAGGGGGGGCACAGATACGCAGTATTTT
TRBD2,TRBJ2-1,TRBV7-9,many,CASSLGTSGGLSYNEQFF,TGTGCCAGCAGCTTAGGGACTAGCGGGGGGCTCTCCTACAATGAGCAGTTCTTC
TRBD1,TRBJ2-3,TRBV29-1,-,CSVTPGDREADTQYF,TGCAGCGTTACACCGGGGGACAGGGAAGCAGATACGCAGTATTTT
TRBD2,TRBJ2-1,TRBV2,-,CASSENPSGDPYNEQFF,TGTGCCAGCAGTGAAAACCCAAGCGGGGATCCCTACAATGAGCAGTTCTTC
-,TRBJ1-1,TRBV20-1,-,CSATWGGEAFF,TGCAGTGCCACATGGGGGGGTGAAGCTTTCTTT
-,TRBJ2-7,TRBV6-2/TRBV6-3,many,CASSYGRGPAYEQYF,TGTGCCAGCAGTTATGGAAGGGGTCCTGCCTACGAGCAGTACTTC
-,TRBJ1-1,TRBV7-2,many,CASSLDEGHMNTEAFF,TGTGCCAGCAGCTTAGATGAGGGGCACATGAACACTGAAGCTTTCTTT
-,TRBJ2-1,TRBV29-1,-,CSVEDVIVFWGNEQFF,TGCAGCGTTGAAGATGTTATAGTATTTTGGGGGAATGAGCAGTTCTTC